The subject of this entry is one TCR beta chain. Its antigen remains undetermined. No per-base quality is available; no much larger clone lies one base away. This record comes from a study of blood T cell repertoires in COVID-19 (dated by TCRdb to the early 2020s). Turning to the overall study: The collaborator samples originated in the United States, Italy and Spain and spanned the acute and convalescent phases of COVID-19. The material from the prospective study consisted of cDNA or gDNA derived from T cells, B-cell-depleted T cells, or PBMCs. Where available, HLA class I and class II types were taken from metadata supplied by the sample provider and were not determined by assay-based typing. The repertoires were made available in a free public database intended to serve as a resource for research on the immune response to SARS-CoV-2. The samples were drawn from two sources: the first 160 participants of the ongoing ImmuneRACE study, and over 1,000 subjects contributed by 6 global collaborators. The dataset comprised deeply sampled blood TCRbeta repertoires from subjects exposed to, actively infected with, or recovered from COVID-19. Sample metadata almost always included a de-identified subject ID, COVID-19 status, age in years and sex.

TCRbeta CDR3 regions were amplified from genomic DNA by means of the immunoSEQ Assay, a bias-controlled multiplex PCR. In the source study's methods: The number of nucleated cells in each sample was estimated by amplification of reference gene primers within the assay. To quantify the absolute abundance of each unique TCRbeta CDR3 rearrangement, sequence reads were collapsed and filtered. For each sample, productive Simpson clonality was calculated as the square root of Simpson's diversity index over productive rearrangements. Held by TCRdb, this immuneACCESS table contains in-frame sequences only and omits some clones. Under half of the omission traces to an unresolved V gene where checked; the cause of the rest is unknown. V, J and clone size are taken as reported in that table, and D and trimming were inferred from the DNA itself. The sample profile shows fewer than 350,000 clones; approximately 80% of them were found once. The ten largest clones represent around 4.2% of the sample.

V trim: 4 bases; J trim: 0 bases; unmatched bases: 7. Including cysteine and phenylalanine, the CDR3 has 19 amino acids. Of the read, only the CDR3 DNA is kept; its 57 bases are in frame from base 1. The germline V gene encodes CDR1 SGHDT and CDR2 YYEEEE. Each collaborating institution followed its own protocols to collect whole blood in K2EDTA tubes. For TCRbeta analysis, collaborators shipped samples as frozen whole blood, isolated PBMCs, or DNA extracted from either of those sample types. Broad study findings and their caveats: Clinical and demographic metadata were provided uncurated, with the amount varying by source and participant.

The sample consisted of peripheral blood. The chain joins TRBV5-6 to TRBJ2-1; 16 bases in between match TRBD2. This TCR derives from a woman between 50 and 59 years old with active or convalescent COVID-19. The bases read TGTGCCAGCAGCGCTGGGACTAGCGGGAGGGCAATCTCCTACAATGAGCAGTTCTTC. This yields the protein CASSAGTSGRAISYNEQFF.